This TCR beta chain was found in a study of naive and memory T cell subsets. From germline, CDR1 is MNHEY and CDR2 SVGAGI. This CDR3 is 13 amino acids long. Trimming stripped 9 bases from V and 0 bases from J, with 11 bases between. This clonotype came up a few times. An oligonucleotide containing a UMI was ligated to the 3' end of TCR cDNA. Input was roughly 1 to 1,100 ng of DNase-treated total RNA without cell sorting. Four PCR rounds used nested alpha and beta constant region primers plus the SP2 primer. A single record per CDR3 protein comes from TCRdb applying MiXCR to the 5' RACE reads. The sample lists roughly 56,000 distinct CDR3 sequences, about 7% seen once, with 9.7% in the top ten.

The sequence was obtained from a male donor in good health. The genes are TRBV6-5 and TRBJ1-1; D call uncertain. The CDR3 DNA is TGTGCCAGTCTTCCCTCTCTGAACACTGAAGCTTTCTTT. Translating it yields CASLPSLNTEAFF.